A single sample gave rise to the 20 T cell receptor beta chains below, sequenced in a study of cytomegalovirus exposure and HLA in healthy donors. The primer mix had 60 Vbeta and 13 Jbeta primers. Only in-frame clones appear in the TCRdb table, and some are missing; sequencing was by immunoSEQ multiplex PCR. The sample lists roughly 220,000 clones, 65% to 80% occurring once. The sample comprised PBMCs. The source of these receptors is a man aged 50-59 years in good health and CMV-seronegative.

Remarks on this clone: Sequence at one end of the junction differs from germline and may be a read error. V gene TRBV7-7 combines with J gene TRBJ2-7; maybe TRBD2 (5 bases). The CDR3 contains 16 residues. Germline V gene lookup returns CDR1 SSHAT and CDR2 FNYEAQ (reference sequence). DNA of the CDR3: TGTGCTAGCAGCTTATATCCCGGAGGACGGTGTTACGAGCAGTACTTC. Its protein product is CASSLYPGGRCYEQYF.

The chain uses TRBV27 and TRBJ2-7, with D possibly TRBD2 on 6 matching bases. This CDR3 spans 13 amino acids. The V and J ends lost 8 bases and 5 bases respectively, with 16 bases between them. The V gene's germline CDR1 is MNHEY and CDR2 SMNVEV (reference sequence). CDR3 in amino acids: CASGLTSRHEQYF. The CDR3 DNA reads TGTGCCAGCGGCCTAACTAGCCGCCACGAGCAGTACTTC.

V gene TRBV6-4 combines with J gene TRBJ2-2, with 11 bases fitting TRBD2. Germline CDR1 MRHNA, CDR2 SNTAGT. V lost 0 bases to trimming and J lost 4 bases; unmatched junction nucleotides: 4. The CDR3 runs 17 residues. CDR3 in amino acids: CASSDSLTSGITGELFF. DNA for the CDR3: TGTGCCAGCAGTGACTCCCTGACTAGCGGGATCACCGGGGAGCTGTTTTTT.

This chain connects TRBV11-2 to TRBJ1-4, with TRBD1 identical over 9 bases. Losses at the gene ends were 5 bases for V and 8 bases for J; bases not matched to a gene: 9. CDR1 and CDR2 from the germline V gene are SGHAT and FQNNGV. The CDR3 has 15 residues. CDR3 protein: CASSANRGLREKLFF. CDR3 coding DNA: TGTGCCAGCAGCGCCAACAGGGGGCTCAGGGAAAAACTGTTTTTT.

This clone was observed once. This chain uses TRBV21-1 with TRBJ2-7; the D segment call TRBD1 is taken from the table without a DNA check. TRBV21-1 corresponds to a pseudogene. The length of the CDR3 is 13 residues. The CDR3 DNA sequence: TGTGCCAGCGAGGGCGCAGGGGGCTACGAGCAGTACTTC. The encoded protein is CASEGAGGYEQYF.

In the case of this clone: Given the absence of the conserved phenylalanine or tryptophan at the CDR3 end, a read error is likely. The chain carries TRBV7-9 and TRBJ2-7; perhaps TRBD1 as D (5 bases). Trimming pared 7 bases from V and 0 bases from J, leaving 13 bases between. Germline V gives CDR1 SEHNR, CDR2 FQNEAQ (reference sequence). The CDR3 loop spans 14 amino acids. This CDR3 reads CASTNRRHSYEQYL. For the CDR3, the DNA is TGTGCCAGCACCAACAGGAGACACTCCTACGAGCAGTACCTC.

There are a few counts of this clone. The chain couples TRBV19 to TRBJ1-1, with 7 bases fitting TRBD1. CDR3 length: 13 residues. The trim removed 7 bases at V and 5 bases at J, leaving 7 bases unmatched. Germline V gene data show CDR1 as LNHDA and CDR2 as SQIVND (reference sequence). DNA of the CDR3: TGTGCCAGTACCCCAACAGGGGCTACTGAAGCTTTCTTT. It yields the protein CASTPTGATEAFF. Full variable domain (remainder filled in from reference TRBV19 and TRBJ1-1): DGGITQSPKYLFRKEGQNVTLSCEQNLNHDAMYWYRQDPGQGLRLIYYSQIVNDFQKGDIAEGYSVSREKKESFPLTVTSAQKNPTAFYLCASTPTGATEAFFGQGTRLTVV.

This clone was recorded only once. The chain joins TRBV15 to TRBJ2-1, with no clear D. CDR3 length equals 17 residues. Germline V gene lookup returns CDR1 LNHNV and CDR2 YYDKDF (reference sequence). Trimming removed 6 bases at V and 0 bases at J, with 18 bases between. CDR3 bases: TGTGCCACCAGGGGTACGGTAGGCTGGAGCTCCTACAATGAGCAGTTCTTC. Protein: CATRGTVGWSSYNEQFF. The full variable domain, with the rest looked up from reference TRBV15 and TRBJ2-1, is DAMVIQNPRYQVTQFGKPVTLSCSQTLNHNVMYWYQQKSSQAPKLLFHYYDKDFNNEADTPDNFQSRRPNTSFCFLDIRSPGLGDTAMYLCATRGTVGWSSYNEQFFGPGTRLTVL.

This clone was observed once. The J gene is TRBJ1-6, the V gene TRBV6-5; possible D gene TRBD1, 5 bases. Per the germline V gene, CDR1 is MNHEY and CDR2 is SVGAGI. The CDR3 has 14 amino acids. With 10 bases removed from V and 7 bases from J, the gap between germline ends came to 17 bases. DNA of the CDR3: TGTGCCACACTTCGCAGGGTAGGGAATTCACCCCTCCACTTT. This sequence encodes CATLRRVGNSPLHF.

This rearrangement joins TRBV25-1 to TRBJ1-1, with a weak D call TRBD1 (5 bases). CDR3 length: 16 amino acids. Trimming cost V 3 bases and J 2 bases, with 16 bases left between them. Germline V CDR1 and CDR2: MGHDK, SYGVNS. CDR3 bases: TGTGCCAGCAGTGATTCCGGACAAGGCTTTAACACTGAAGCTTTCTTT. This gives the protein CASSDSGQGFNTEAFF.

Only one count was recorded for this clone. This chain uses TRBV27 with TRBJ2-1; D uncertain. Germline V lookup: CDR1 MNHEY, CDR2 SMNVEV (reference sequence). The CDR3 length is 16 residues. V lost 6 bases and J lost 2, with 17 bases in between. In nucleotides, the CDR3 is TGTGCCAGCAGACAAGTTGAGAGGTCAGCCTACAATGAGCAGTTCTTC. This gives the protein CASRQVERSAYNEQFF.

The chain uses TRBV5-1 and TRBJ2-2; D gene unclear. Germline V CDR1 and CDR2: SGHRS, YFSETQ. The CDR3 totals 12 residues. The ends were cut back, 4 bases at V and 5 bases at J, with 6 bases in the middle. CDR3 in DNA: TGCGCCAGCAGCACCTATACCGGGGAGCTGTTTTTT. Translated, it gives CASSTYTGELFF.

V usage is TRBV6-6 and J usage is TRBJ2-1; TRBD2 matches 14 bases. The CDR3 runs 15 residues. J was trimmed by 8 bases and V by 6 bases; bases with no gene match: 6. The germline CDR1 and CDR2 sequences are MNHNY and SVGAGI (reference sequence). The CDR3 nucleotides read TGTGCCAGCAGGATCGGGACTAGCGGGAGAGATGAGCAGTTCTTC. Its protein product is CASRIGTSGRDEQFF.

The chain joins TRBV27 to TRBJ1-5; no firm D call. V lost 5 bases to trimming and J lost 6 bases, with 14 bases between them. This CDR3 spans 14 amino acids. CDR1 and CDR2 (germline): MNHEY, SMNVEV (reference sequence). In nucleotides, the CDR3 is TGTGCCAGCAGTCCCCTGGAGGGCAGTCAGCCCCAGCATTTT. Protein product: CASSPLEGSQPQHF.

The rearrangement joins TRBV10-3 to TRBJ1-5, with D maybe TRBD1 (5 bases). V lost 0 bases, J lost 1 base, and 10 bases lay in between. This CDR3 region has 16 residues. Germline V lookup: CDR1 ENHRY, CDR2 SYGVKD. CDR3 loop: CAISESADRSNQPQHF. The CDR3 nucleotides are TGTGCCATCAGTGAGTCTGCCGACAGAAGCAATCAGCCCCAGCATTTT.

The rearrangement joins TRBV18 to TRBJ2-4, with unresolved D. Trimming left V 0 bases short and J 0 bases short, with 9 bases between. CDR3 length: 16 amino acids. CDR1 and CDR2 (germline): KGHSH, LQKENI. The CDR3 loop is CASSPPGELAKNIQYF. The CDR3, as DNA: TGTGCCAGCTCACCACCCGGAGAATTAGCCAAAAACATTCAGTACTTC.

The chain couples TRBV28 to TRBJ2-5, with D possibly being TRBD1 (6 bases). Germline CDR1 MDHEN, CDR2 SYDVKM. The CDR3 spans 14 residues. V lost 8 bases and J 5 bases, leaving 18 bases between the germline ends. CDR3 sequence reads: CASWGTFGWETQYF. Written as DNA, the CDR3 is TGTGCCAGCTGGGGGACATTTGGTTGGGAGACCCAGTACTTC.

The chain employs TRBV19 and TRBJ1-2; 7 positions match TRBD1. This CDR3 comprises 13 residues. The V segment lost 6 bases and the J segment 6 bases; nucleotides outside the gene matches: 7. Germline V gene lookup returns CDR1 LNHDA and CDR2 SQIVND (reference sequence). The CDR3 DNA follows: TGTGCCAGTAGGGTACAGGGGCAGAATGGCTACACCTTC. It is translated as CASRVQGQNGYTF.

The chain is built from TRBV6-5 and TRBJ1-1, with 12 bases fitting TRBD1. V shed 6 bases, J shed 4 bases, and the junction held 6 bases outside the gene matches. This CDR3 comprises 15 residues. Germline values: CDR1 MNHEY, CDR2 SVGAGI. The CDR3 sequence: CASRRPGQGATEAFF. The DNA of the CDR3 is TGTGCCAGCAGAAGACCGGGACAGGGGGCCACTGAAGCTTTCTTT.

The CDR3 spells CASSLGQGAFGQYF. CDR3 sequence (DNA): TGTGCCAGCAGCTTAGGGCAGGGGGCGTTCGGGCAGTACTTC. V gene TRBV5-4 combines with J gene TRBJ2-7; 8 bases map to TRBD1. V gave up 2 bases and J gave up 9 bases; unmatched junction bases: 10. The CDR3 is made up of 14 amino acids. Germline CDR1 SGHNT, CDR2 YYREEE (reference sequence).